The sequence of this TCR beta chain was determined in a study of monozygotic twins with inflammatory bowel disease. The study's findings and limits: Diversity of TCRbeta measured by inverse Simpson was lower in IBD patients than in healthy co-twins.

This CDR3 contains 16 residues. Germline CDR1 reads MNHNS; CDR2 reads SASEGT. TCR libraries each used about 3,400 ng of total RNA. Generation of cDNA took place in eight separate reactions per sample. For both chains, the TCRalpha and TCRbeta cDNA went through two nested PCRs of around 15 and 10 cycles. TCRdb reprocessed the 5' RACE reads and stores each CDR3 protein as one record, lacking DNA. The sample has 400,000 to 500,000 distinct CDR3 sequences. Of note for this clonotype: Its antigen is unknown.

The chain uses TRBV6-1 and TRBJ1-3; TCRdb outputs TRBD1, but without DNA this stays unchecked. Sample: blood. The clonotype comes from a human donor with ulcerative colitis or Crohn's disease, or a healthy co-twin of an affected twin (not recorded which). The CDR3 loop is CASRLTGTGTGNTIYF.